Described below is a single T cell receptor beta chain sequence and its context. The CDR3 is made up of 16 amino acids. With 0 bases clipped from V and 6 bases from J, the junction kept 4 bases outside the gene matches. Germline V lookup: CDR1 LGHNA, CDR2 YNFKEQ. Assay: immunoSEQ multiplex PCR; the TCRdb copy retains only in-frame clones and omits some. The profile shows approximately 110,000 clones, 88% of them singletons. This sample stems from a study of T cell responses to AZD1222 COVID-19 vaccine. Material: peripheral blood, obtained on day 0 of AZD1222 vaccination. This chain connects TRBV4-2 to TRBJ2-3, with TRBD2 matching 12 bases. This receptor was identified in an adult in good health. The chain's CDR3 is CASSQDSSGGADTQYF. The CDR3 region has the DNA TGTGCCAGCAGCCAAGATTCTAGCGGGGGGGCCGATACGCAGTATTTT.